The source of this T cell receptor beta chain is a study of beta chain features in type 1 diabetes. Study results and limitations: For Type 1 diabetes patients, all four CD4+ subsets carried TCRB CDR3s that were moderately but significantly shorter.

As to this clone: Its matching antigen is unknown.

Reverse transcription of all isolated RNA meant that expressed TCRB transcripts were sequenced. Generated by immunoSEQ multiplex PCR, the TCRdb table keeps only in-frame clones and is missing some. Of hundreds of thousands of clones in the sample, around 15% were seen once. CDR3 length: 13 residues. The germline V gene has CDR1 SQVTM and CDR2 ANQGSEA. V dropped 6 bases and J dropped 7 bases, with 18 bases sitting between them. On average, the one heparinised blood draw given by each donor was around 110 mL. The genes are TRBV29-1 and TRBJ1-2; D is possibly TRBD1 (5 bases). The receptor's source is a man between 18 and 29 years old with type 1 diabetes. The sequenced material came from naive CD4+ T cells from blood. The chain's CDR3 is CSVTPTVSGGYTF. In nucleotides, the CDR3 is TGCAGCGTAACCCCGACAGTATCTGGTGGCTACACCTTC. Full variable domain (outside the CDR3, taken from reference TRBV29-1 and TRBJ1-2): SAVISQKPSRDICQRGTSLTIQCQVDSQVTMMFWYRQQPGQSLTLIATANQGSEATYESGFVIDKFPISRPNLTFSTLTVSNMSPEDSSIYLCSVTPTVSGGYTFGSGTRLTVV.